The rows below give T cell receptor beta chains drawn from one sample of a study of regulatory T cells in long-lasting Graves disease. MiXCR, applied by TCRdb to the multiplex PCR reads, yields one record per CDR3 protein. Here the sample spans about 470,000 distinct CDR3 sequences, less than 25% being singletons. This specimen consisted of peripheral blood mononuclear cells (PBMCs), obtained when the disease was refractory, from a patient treated with antithyroid drugs. Receptors originate from a female donor with Graves disease. The CDR3 runs from the conserved cysteine through the conserved F or W. The D gene is left open where the match is weak. The listing skips clone size in some rows; elsewhere it reads once, few, many or a size class.

TRBV2,TRBD2,many,TRBJ2-5,15,CASGKTSGSRETQYF,TGTGCCAGCGGAAAGACTAGCGGGAGCAGAGAGACCCAGTACTTC
TRBV3-1,NA,few,TRBJ1-2,17,CASSQDGLTGAGYGYTF,TGTGCCAGCAGCCAAGATGGTCTAACGGGGGCGGGGTATGGCTACACCTTC
TRBV29-1,NA,many,TRBJ2-7,13,CSAVGTEPYEQYF,TGCAGCGCTGTAGGGACGGAGCCCTACGAGCAGTACTTC
TRBV9,TRBD1,few,TRBJ2-2,15,CASSAYTGDTGELFF,TGTGCCAGCAGCGCCTATACAGGGGACACCGGGGAGCTGTTTTTT
TRBV20-1,NA,NA,TRBJ2-4,13,CSARETVQNIQYF,TGCAGTGCTAGAGAAACGGTCCAAAACATTCAGTACTTC
TRBV11-2,NA,many,TRBJ2-5,14,CASSFGTPQETQYF,TGTGCCAGCAGCTTTGGGACGCCGCAAGAGACCCAGTACTTC
TRBV7-9,TRBD1,few,TRBJ2-7,12,CASSLGQGQQYF,TGTGCCAGCAGCCTCGGACAGGGGCAGCAGTACTTC
TRBV28,NA,few,TRBJ2-1,15,CASSTPLTRYNEQFF,TGTGCCAGCAGTACCCCTCTGACACGATACAATGAGCAGTTCTTC
TRBV12-3/TRBV12-4,NA,NA,TRBJ1-2,14,CASSPSRTNYGYTF,TGTGCCAGCAGTCCCTCCAGGACTAACTATGGCTACACCTTC
TRBV12-3/TRBV12-4,NA,NA,TRBJ2-2,12,CASNGNTGELSF,TGTGCCAGCAACGGAAACACCGGGGAGCTGTCTTTT
TRBV5-1,NA,NA,TRBJ1-1,12,CASRRGSTEAFF,TGCGCCAGCAGGCGTGGGTCGACGGAAGCTTTCTTT
TRBV14,TRBD2,few,TRBJ2-2,17,CASSQDSGRPNTGELFF,TGTGCCAGCAGCCAAGATAGCGGGAGACCCAACACCGGGGAGCTGTTTTTT
TRBV6-1,NA,many,TRBJ1-1,13,CASIATGNTEAFF,TGTGCCAGCATCGCTACAGGGAACACTGAAGCTTTCTTT
TRBV5-1,NA,many,TRBJ2-2,15,CASSRDGTNTGELFF,TGCGCCAGCAGTAGGGACGGGACGAACACCGGGGAGCTGTTTTTT
TRBV20-1,TRBD1,NA,TRBJ1-5,14,CSAGGGQVHQPQHF,TGCAGTGCCGGGGGGGGACAGGTACATCAGCCCCAGCATTTT
TRBV2,NA,NA,TRBJ2-7,15,CATQGPQYISYEQYF,TGTGCCACTCAAGGGCCCCAATACATCTCCTACGAGCAGTACTTC
TRBV2,NA,many,TRBJ1-6,14,CASSEQGVNSPLHF,TGTGCCAGCAGTGAACAGGGCGTGAATTCACCCCTCCACTTT
TRBV19,TRBD1,few,TRBJ1-1,15,CASSRDRGQDTEAFF,TGTGCCAGTAGCCGGGACAGGGGGCAAGATACTGAAGCTTTCTTT
TRBV6-5,NA,many,TRBJ2-7,15,CASSYNRGRHYEQYF,TGTGCCAGCAGTTACAACAGAGGGAGACACTACGAGCAGTACTTC
TRBV7-2,NA,many,TRBJ2-7,15,CASSLYRGSYYEQYF,TGTGCCAGCAGCTTATACCGCGGAAGTTACTACGAGCAGTACTTC
TRBV7-9,NA,many,TRBJ2-5,14,CASSRAALGETQYF,TGTGCCAGTTCCCGGGCGGCCTTGGGGGAGACCCAGTACTTC
TRBV18,TRBD1,NA,TRBJ1-2,14,CTSSPQQGSYGYTF,TGTACCAGCTCACCACAACAGGGGAGCTATGGCTACACCTTC
TRBV7-3,TRBD2,many,TRBJ2-7,16,CASSPDRTSGSYEQYF,TGTGCCAGCAGCCCGGATCGGACTAGCGGGAGTTACGAGCAGTACTTC